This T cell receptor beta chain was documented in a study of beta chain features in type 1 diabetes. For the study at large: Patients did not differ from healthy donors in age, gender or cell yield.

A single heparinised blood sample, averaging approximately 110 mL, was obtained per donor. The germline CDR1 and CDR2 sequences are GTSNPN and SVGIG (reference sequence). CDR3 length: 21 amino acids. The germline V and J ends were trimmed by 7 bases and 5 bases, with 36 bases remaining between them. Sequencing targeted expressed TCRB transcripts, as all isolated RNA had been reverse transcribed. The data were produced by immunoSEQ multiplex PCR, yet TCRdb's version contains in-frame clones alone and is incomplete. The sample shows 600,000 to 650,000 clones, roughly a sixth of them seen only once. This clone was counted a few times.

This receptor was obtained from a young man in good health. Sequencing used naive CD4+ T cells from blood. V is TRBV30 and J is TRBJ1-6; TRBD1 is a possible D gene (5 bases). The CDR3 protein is CALMRTPKRWGEKTNNSPLHF. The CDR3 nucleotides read TGTGCCTTAATGAGGACGCCGAAGCGATGGGGGGAAAAAACAAATAATTCACCCCTCCACTTT.